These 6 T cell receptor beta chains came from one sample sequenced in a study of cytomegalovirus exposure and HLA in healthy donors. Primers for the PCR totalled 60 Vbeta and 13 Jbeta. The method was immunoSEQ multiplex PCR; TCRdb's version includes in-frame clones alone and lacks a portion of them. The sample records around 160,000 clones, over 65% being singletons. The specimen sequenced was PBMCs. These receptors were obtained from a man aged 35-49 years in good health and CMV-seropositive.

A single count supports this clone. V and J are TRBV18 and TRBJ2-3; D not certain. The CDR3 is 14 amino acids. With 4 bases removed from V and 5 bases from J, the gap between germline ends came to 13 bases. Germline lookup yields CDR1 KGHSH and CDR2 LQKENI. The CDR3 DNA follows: TGTGCCAGCTCACACCCTAACACGGGAGATACGCAGTATTTT. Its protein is CASSHPNTGDTQYF.

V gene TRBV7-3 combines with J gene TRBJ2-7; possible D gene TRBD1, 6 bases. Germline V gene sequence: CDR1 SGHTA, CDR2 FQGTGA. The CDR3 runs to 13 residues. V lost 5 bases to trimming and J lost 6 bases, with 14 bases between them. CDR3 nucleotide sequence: TGTGCCAGCAGCACCCTCCAAGGGGGCGAGCAGTACTTC. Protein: CASSTLQGGEQYF. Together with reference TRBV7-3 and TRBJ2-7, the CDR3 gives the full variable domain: GAGVSQTPSNKVTEKGKYVELRCDPISGHTALYWYRQSLGQGPEFLIYFQGTGAADDSGLPNDRFFAVRPEGSVSTLKIQRTERGDSAVYLCASSTLQGGEQYFGPGTRLTVT.

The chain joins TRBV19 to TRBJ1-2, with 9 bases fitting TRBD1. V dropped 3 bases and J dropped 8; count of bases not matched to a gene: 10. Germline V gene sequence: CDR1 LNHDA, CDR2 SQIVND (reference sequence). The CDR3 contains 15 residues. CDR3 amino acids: CASSIFPGQGLGYTF. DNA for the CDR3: TGTGCCAGTAGTATCTTTCCGGGACAGGGTCTCGGCTACACCTTC.

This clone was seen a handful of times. CDR3 amino acids: CASSQEDGTSGYEQYF. CDR3 nucleotides: TGTGCCAGCAGCCAAGAAGACGGGACTAGCGGATACGAGCAGTACTTC. This chain uses TRBV4-2 with TRBJ2-7; 11 bases map to TRBD2. The V gene's germline CDR1 is LGHNA and CDR2 YNFKEQ. The CDR3 totals 16 residues. V shed 0 bases, J shed 4 bases, and the junction held 5 bases outside the gene matches.

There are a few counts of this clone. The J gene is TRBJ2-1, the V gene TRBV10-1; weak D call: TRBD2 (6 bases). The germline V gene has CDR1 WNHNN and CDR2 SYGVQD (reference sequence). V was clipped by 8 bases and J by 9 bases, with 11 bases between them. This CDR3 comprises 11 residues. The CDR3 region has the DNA TGCGCCAGCCGGGAGATGGGTGAGCAGTTCTTC. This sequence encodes CASREMGEQFF.

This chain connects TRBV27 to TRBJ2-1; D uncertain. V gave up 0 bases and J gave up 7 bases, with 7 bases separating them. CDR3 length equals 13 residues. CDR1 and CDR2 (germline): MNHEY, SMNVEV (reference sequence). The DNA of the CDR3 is TGTGCCAGCAGTTTATCGGCCGCTAATGAGCAGTTCTTC. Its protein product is CASSLSAANEQFF.